This note documents a single TCR beta chain sequence. Antigen: not known. This CDR3 has 12 amino acids. Trimming shortened V by 8 bases and J by 8 bases, and 12 bases separated the two germline ends. Germline V CDR1 and CDR2: MDHEN, SYDVKM. These data originate in a study of cytomegalovirus exposure and HLA in healthy donors. Study-wide background: Unique TCRs from HLA-typed donors, 70 million to 85 million of them, were held in an early data release. Findings and limits, study-wide: Common viral pathogens (according to a later analysis) appeared linked to several of the most significant clusters.

The primer mix had 60 Vbeta and 13 Jbeta primers. Only in-frame clones appear in the TCRdb table, and some are missing; sequencing was by immunoSEQ multiplex PCR. This table holds about 160,000 clones, around 67% found once. The chain couples TRBV28 to TRBJ1-4; D unresolved. This TCR was recovered from a woman aged 18-30 years in good health and CMV-seronegative. The sample was PBMCs. CDR3 DNA sequence: TGTGCCAGCTCCGACAACCGGGAAAAACTGTTTTTT. Translating gives CASSDNREKLFF.